What follows are 12 T cell receptor beta chains derived from one specimen sequenced in a study of T cell repertoires in cytomegalovirus infection (dated by TCRdb to about 2019). Interpreted using the paper, the treatment or condition label stands for: in vitro stimulation with specific CMV peptide epitopes to enrich CMV-specific T cells. This sample was sequenced with an Illumina HiSeq 1500. TCRdb trimmed the raw reads at Q25, called clones with MiXCR and kept productive beta chains. A single entry per CDR3 protein holds the most common genes and DNA from its merged rows. In all, the sample holds 800,000 to 950,000 distinct CDR3 sequences, and roughly 33% of those were seen once. The ten biggest clones cover over 10% of the sample. Their cognate antigens are unknown. This specimen was cultured CD8+ T cells from PBMCs, taken from culture after CMV antigen stimulation. The source is a human donor in good health (CMV status not recorded). Some clones in this sample may be carry-over from other donors' samples.

The rearrangement links TRBV25-1 to TRBJ1-1, with 7 bases lining up with TRBD1. Trimming cost V 4 bases and J 4 bases; bases outside gene matches: 9. Germline lookup yields CDR1 MGHDK and CDR2 SYGVNS. CDR3 length: 15 residues. CDR3 DNA: TGTGCCAGCAGTGCATCGACAGGGTTGGGCACTGAAGCTTTCTTT. Translated, it gives CASSASTGLGTEAFF.

V usage is TRBV27 and J usage is TRBJ2-1; 10 nucleotides line up with TRBD1. Germline CDR1 and CDR2: MNHEY and SMNVEV (reference sequence). Germline trimming cut 4 bases from V and 5 bases from J; bases unmatched to any gene: 14. This CDR3 has 18 amino acids. The DNA of the CDR3 is TGTGCCAGCAGTTCCCGGGACAGGGGTTTAATAGTGGACAATGAGCAGTTCTTC. Its protein is CASSSRDRGLIVDNEQFF.

This chain joins TRBV10-2 and TRBJ1-2; 9 bases align to TRBD1. Per the germline V gene, CDR1 is WSHSY and CDR2 is SAAADI. V was pared by 3 bases and J by 1 base, with 9 bases of the junction left unmatched. This CDR3 is 17 amino acids long. The CDR3 bases are TGCGCCAGCAGTGAAGCCGGCAACAGGGGGCTTAACTATGGCTACACCTTC. This sequence encodes CASSEAGNRGLNYGYTF.

This sequence joins TRBV6-1 and TRBJ1-5; the D is unclear. V was cut by 5 bases and J by 0 bases, with 17 bases left in between. CDR3 length: 17 amino acids. In germline, CDR1 is MNHNS, CDR2 SASEGT. The chain's CDR3 is CASSFRTGLYSNQPQHF. CDR3 bases: TGTGCCAGCAGTTTTAGGACGGGCCTCTATAGCAATCAGCCCCAGCATTTT.

J is TRBJ1-2 and V is TRBV27, with TRBD1 matching over 9 bases. The V segment lost 2 bases and the J segment 10 bases; nucleotides outside the gene matches: 5. CDR3 length: 13 residues. Germline loops: CDR1 MNHEY, CDR2 SMNVEV (reference sequence). CDR3 in amino acids: CASSLGQGSYYTF. The CDR3 DNA reads TGTGCCAGCAGTTTAGGACAGGGGTCATACTACACCTTC.

This clonotype was detected only a few times. The gene calls are TRBV10-3 and TRBJ2-5; TRBD1 is a possible D gene (5 bases). With 10 bases removed from V and 3 bases from J, the gap between germline ends came to 18 bases. Looked up from germline, CDR1 is ENHRY and CDR2 is SYGVKD. The CDR3 contains 14 residues. The CDR3 loop is CATESDSGEETQYF. The CDR3 region has the DNA TGTGCCACGGAAAGCGACAGTGGGGAAGAGACCCAGTACTTC.

This clonotype has only a few counts. The CDR3 loop reads CASSLFAGTGSYEQYF. CDR3 DNA sequence: TGTGCCAGCAGCTTGTTTGCCGGGACAGGGTCCTACGAGCAGTACTTC. This sequence joins TRBV5-4 and TRBJ2-7; 9 bases are a match to TRBD1. This CDR3 has 16 amino acids. The V gene's germline CDR1 is SGHNT and CDR2 YYREEE (reference sequence). J lost 1 base, V lost 1 base, and 6 bases had no gene match.

The CDR3 DNA sequence: TGTGCCAGCAGCCACACGACAGACAATGAGCAGTTCTTC. Translating it yields CASSHTTDNEQFF. The V gene is TRBV12-3 or TRBV12-4, the J gene TRBJ2-1, with D possibly being TRBD1 (5 bases). This CDR3 contains 13 residues. Trimming removed 6 bases from V and 5 bases from J, with 11 bases in between.

In this sample, this clonotype turned up many times. The CDR3 bases are TGTGCCAGCAGCTCGCTAGGGGAAGATACGCAGTATTTT. Its translation is CASSSLGEDTQYF. This chain links TRBV7-9 with TRBJ2-3; possible D gene TRBD1, 5 bases. In germline, CDR1 is SEHNR, CDR2 FQNEAQ (reference sequence). The V end lost 4 bases, the J end lost 5 bases, and 10 bases lay between the germline ends. The CDR3 is 13 residues long.

This clonotype was seen a few times. The chain couples TRBV27 to TRBJ2-1, with 8 bases matching TRBD2. The CDR3 is made up of 13 amino acids. CDR1 is MNHEY, CDR2 SMNVEV, per germline (reference sequence). J gave up 10 bases and V 6 bases, and 8 bases lay outside the gene matches. CDR3 amino acids: CASSPGGPREQFF. CDR3 nucleotide sequence: TGTGCCAGCAGCCCGGGGGGGCCGAGGGAGCAGTTCTTC.

As for this clonotype: The junction departs from the called germline gene at one end, perhaps through a read error. The V gene is TRBV3-1, the J gene TRBJ2-1, with TRBD2 matching 7 bases. Germline V gives CDR1 LGHDT, CDR2 YNNKEL (reference sequence). This CDR3 comprises 16 residues. In nucleotides, the CDR3 is TGTGCCAGCAGCCAAGGTTTAGCGGGTCCCTATAATGAGCAGTTCTTC. Encoded protein: CASSQGLAGPYNEQFF.

This clonotype was seen at least ten times. The rearrangement links TRBV12-3 or TRBV12-4 to TRBJ2-7; tentatively, D is TRBD1 or TRBD2 (5 bases each). This CDR3 spans 14 amino acids. V was pared by 6 bases and J by 2 bases, with 14 bases between. CDR3 DNA sequence: TGTGCCAGCAGCTTACGGGACCGAGCCTACGAGCAGTACTTC. This sequence encodes CASSLRDRAYEQYF.